One T cell receptor (beta chain) is described in this entry. Its antigen remains unknown. This sample is drawn from a study of monozygotic twins with inflammatory bowel disease. In germline, CDR1 is SGHRS, CDR2 YFSETQ. This CDR3 contains 14 residues. A 6-nucleotide sample barcode was carried by the UMIs, which template switching added. TCRdb derives one entry per CDR3 protein from the 5' RACE reads, leaving out DNA. This repertoire includes approximately 330,000 distinct CDR3 sequences. Study-level points and caveats: Possibly because of limited power, concordant and discordant twins showed no difference in repertoire similarity. By inverse Simpson index, TCRbeta diversity was lower in IBD patients than in healthy co-twins.

The chain combines TRBV5-1 with TRBJ2-1; TCRdb proposes TRBD1, but this gene call is untestable without DNA. This clonotype was obtained from a human donor with ulcerative colitis or Crohn's disease, or a healthy co-twin of an affected twin (not recorded which). The source material was blood. The CDR3 region is CASSLEGLGNEQFF.